Listed here are 8 T cell receptor beta chains from one sample, sequenced in a study of technical replicates of blood from several donors. TCRdb keeps only in-frame clones here, not all; method: immunoSEQ multiplex PCR. The profile shows some 90,000 clones, 95% of them singletons. The sequencing sample was made of T cells isolated from PBMCs. The receptors were sampled from a human donor in good health.

This clone was counted only a few times. The sample carries other DNA sequences with the same CDR3. This chain connects TRBV18 to TRBJ2-1; unclear D gene. CDR3 length equals 12 residues. The germline V gene encodes CDR1 KGHSH and CDR2 LQKENI. V lost 3 bases to trimming and J lost 3 bases, with 3 bases between them. The CDR3 here is CASSPSYNEQFF. The CDR3 bases are TGTGCCAGCTCACCGAGCTACAATGAGCAGTTCTTC.

Only one count was recorded for this clone. The chain carries TRBV5-1 and TRBJ2-3; 10 nucleotides agree with TRBD1. The V and J ends lost 5 bases and 5 bases, in that order; junction bases with no gene match: 5. This CDR3 spans 14 amino acids. CDR1 is SGHRS and CDR2 is YFSETQ in the germline V gene. The CDR3 loop is CASSRTGGGDTQYF. CDR3 DNA: TGCGCCAGCAGTAGGACAGGGGGAGGAGATACGCAGTATTTT.

V is TRBV21-1 and J is TRBJ1-5; the D call TRBD1 from the table was never checked on the DNA. TRBV21-1 is shown as a pseudogene. This CDR3 contains 16 residues. The CDR3 DNA is TGTGCCAGCAGCAAAACGATAAGACAGGGGAGTGAGCCCCAGCATTTT. Encoded protein: CASSKTIRQGSEPQHF.

V and J are TRBV28 and TRBJ2-3, with D perhaps TRBD2 (5 bases). The ends were cut back, 6 bases at V and 0 bases at J, with 7 bases in the middle. CDR3 length equals 13 residues. From germline, CDR1 is MDHEN and CDR2 SYDVKM. The CDR3 region is CASRRGSTDTQYF. The CDR3 nucleotides read TGTGCCAGCAGACGCGGGAGCACAGATACGCAGTATTTT. Drawing the rest from reference TRBV28 and TRBJ2-3, the complete variable domain is DVKVTQSSRYLVKRTGEKVFLECVQDMDHENMFWYRQDPGLGLRLIYFSYDVKMKEKGDIPEGYSVSREKKERFSLILESASTNQTSMYLCASRRGSTDTQYFGPGTRLTVL.

The CDR3 nucleotides are TGTGCCAGCAGCTACCGGGGACAGGGGACCGGGGAGCTGTTTTTT. This translates into CASSYRGQGTGELFF. The chain joins TRBV11-3 to TRBJ2-2; 10 bases match TRBD1. In germline, CDR1 is SGHNT, CDR2 YENEEA. Trimming removed 4 bases from V and 5 bases from J; junction bases left unmatched: 4. This CDR3 spans 15 amino acids.

The J gene is TRBJ2-7, the V gene TRBV7-9; D might be TRBD1 (5 bases). The V end lost 4 bases, the J end lost 2 bases, and 12 bases lay between the germline ends. This CDR3 has 14 residues. Germline assignment: CDR1 SEHNR and CDR2 FQNEAQ (reference sequence). CDR3 sequence: CASSSDGAAYEQYF. The CDR3 DNA reads TGTGCCAGCAGCTCGGATGGGGCAGCCTACGAGCAGTACTTC. Full variable domain (rest looked up from reference TRBV7-9 and TRBJ2-7): DTGVSQNPRHKITKRGQNVTFRCDPISEHNRLYWYRQTLGQGPEFLTYFQNEAQLEKSRLLSDRFSAERPKGSFSTLEIQRTEQGDSAMYLCASSSDGAAYEQYFGPGTRLTVT.

This clone was seen more than once but under ten times. The chain employs TRBV27 and TRBJ1-5; TRBD1 agrees at 7 bases. CDR1 and CDR2 from the germline V gene are MNHEY and SMNVEV (reference sequence). Trimming cost V 7 bases and J 3 bases; bases outside gene matches: 3. There are 13 residues in the CDR3. The CDR3 protein is CASKGAHNQPQHF. CDR3 DNA sequence: TGTGCCAGCAAGGGGGCCCACAATCAGCCCCAGCATTTT.

The chain combines TRBV4-3 with TRBJ2-1, with 7 positions matching TRBD2. Germline values: CDR1 LGHNA, CDR2 YSLEER. The V and J ends lost 0 bases and 6 bases, in that order; junction bases with no gene match: 8. This CDR3 has 16 residues. The CDR3 nucleotides read TGCGCCAGCAGCCAAGAAGGACTAGGCACATCCAATGAGCAGTTCTTC. Translation gives CASSQEGLGTSNEQFF.